The source of this T cell receptor (beta chain) is a study of T cell responses to AZD1222 COVID-19 vaccine. On the study more broadly: Analyses pooled second doses at about 4 or about 12 weeks.

Germline CDR1 is GTSNPN and CDR2 is SVGIG (reference sequence). There are 14 residues in the CDR3. V lost 2 bases and J 0 bases, leaving 11 bases between the germline ends. Study-wide findings and caveats: Repertoire sampling was restricted to post-peak T cell response timepoints.

The repertoire was sequenced with immunoSEQ multiplex PCR; TCRdb's copy has only in-frame clones and lacks some. The sample lists approximately 100,000 clones, roughly 90% occurring once. A remark on this clone: Antigen specificity is unknown.

The material sequenced was peripheral blood, taken on day 0 of AZD1222 vaccination. This clonotype was obtained from an adult in good health. This sequence joins TRBV30 and TRBJ2-7; D is uncertain. The DNA of the CDR3 is TGTGCCTGGAGTTCGCCGACAACCTCCTACGAGCAGTACTTC. As protein: CAWSSPTTSYEQYF.